This TCR beta chain was identified during a study of blood T cell repertoires in COVID-19. About the research overall: The United States, Italy and Spain were the sources of the acute and convalescent COVID-19 samples.

Authors' methods: Quantification of nucleated cells was approximated via reference gene primer amplification. Profiling relied on immunoSEQ multiplex PCR, and the TCRdb table lists in-frame clones only, not all of them. The D gene and trimming were derived from the DNA, and the V and J assignments and clone size from that table. The sample contains 300,000 or so clones, 70% to 90% of which appear only once. Unmatched junction bases numbered 10, after V lost 4 bases and J lost 7 bases. The CDR3 contains 16 residues. The germline CDR1 and CDR2 sequences are MDHEN and SYDVKM. The specimen sequenced was peripheral blood. The TCR sequence derives from a woman aged 50 to 60 who had recovered from COVID-19. The chain has TRBV28 and TRBJ1-5, with 10 positions matching TRBD1. CDR3 sequence (DNA): TGTGCCAGCAGTTCCTGGGACAGGGGCGGGGGGCAGCCCCAGCATTTT. This encodes CASSSWDRGGGQPQHF. The whole variable domain, filled in from reference TRBV28 and TRBJ1-5, reads DVKVTQSSRYLVKRTGEKVFLECVQDMDHENMFWYRQDPGLGLRLIYFSYDVKMKEKGDIPEGYSVSREKKERFSLILESASTNQTSMYLCASSSWDRGGGQPQHFGDGTRLSIL.